These 22 T cell receptor beta chains share one sample of origin, sequenced in a study of blood T cells in healthy people across ages. The authors ran a second PCR of about 7 to 12 cycles using a sample-barcoded 5' primer and a J-beta primer mix. TCRdb re-called the 5' RACE reads with MiXCR, one entry per CDR3 protein. The table has about 1,600,000 distinct CDR3 sequences, approximately 42% seen once; the top ten hold 7.9%. The specimen sequenced was blood. The source is a woman aged 18-29 years in good health.

V usage is TRBV12-3 or TRBV12-4 and J usage is TRBJ2-1; TRBD1 matches at 9 bases. J gave up 8 bases and V 7 bases, and 6 bases lay outside the gene matches. The CDR3 loop spans 13 amino acids. CDR3 in amino acids: CASTPGQGDEQFF. The CDR3, as DNA: TGTGCCAGCACCCCGGGACAGGGAGATGAGCAGTTCTTC.

This clonotype appeared a few times. The genes are TRBV6-6 and TRBJ2-4, with D tentatively TRBD2 (6 bases). CDR1 and CDR2 (germline): MNHNY, SVGAGI (reference sequence). This CDR3 comprises 14 residues. The V gene lost 0 bases and the J gene lost 7 bases, with 10 bases spanning the gap. This chain's CDR3 is CASSYSIGGNIQYF. CDR3 nucleotide sequence: TGTGCCAGCAGTTACTCGATTGGAGGGAACATTCAGTACTTC.

V usage is TRBV5-5 and J usage is TRBJ2-3; D remains unclear. CDR1 and CDR2 (germline): SGHKS, YYEKEE (reference sequence). The CDR3 length is 15 residues. Trimming removed 0 bases from V and 2 bases from J, with 10 bases in between. CDR3 region: CASSLVPDPTDTQYF. The CDR3 region has the DNA TGTGCCAGCAGCTTGGTTCCGGACCCCACAGATACGCAGTATTTT.

This chain links TRBV5-1 with TRBJ1-5, with D possibly matching TRBD1 (5 bases). Germline V gene sequence: CDR1 SGHRS, CDR2 YFSETQ. This CDR3 has 16 amino acids. V was trimmed by 7 bases and J by 9 bases, leaving 26 bases between them. The CDR3, as DNA: TGCGCCAGCCCCGTAGGTACGGGACCTCTAAAATGGCCCCAGCATTTT. It specifies CASPVGTGPLKWPQHF.

Comments on this clonotype: One end of the junction is discordant with germline, which a read error may explain. The chain recombines TRBV7-9 with TRBJ2-1; tentative D call: TRBD1 (6 bases). The germline V gene has CDR1 SEHNR and CDR2 FQNEAQ (reference sequence). The CDR3 covers 14 residues. CDR3 in DNA: TGTGTCAGCAGCTTAGTGTCCAGGGGTAATGAGCAGTTCTTC. Its translation is CVSSLVSRGNEQFF.

This clonotype turned up a few times. The chain uses TRBV30 and TRBJ1-2, with 7 bases identical to TRBD1. Germline values: CDR1 GTSNPN, CDR2 SVGIG (reference sequence). The CDR3 runs to 13 residues. Trimming took 2 bases from V and 8 from J; bases not matched to a gene: 8. CDR3: CAWSPADRSGYTF. CDR3 DNA sequence: TGTGCCTGGAGTCCCGCGGACAGGAGCGGCTACACCTTC.

Only a few counts were recorded for this clonotype. The chain is built from TRBV6-5 and TRBJ2-7, with no clear D. The J call may be in error: the DNA end matches TRBJ2-5 better. CDR3 size: 14 residues. CDR1 is MNHEY, CDR2 SVGAGI, per germline. The CDR3 bases are TGTGCCACAGCCCAGGCTTACAACGGGGAGACCCAGTACTTC. Translation: CATAQAYNGETQYF.

This clonotype was found a few times. The chain links TRBV12-3 or TRBV12-4 to TRBJ2-3; 10 nucleotides match TRBD1. The CDR3 has 15 amino acids. With 0 bases clipped from V and 6 bases from J, the junction kept 3 bases outside the gene matches. CDR3 sequence reads: CASSLADRGPDTQYF. CDR3 nucleotides: TGTGCCAGCAGTTTAGCCGACAGGGGGCCGGATACGCAGTATTTT.

In nucleotides, the CDR3 is TGTGCCAGTAACGTACAGGGTCGAAACACAGATACGCAGTATTTT. This encodes CASNVQGRNTDTQYF. The V gene is TRBV2, the J gene TRBJ2-3; possible D gene TRBD1, 6 bases. This CDR3 has 15 amino acids. Germline assignment: CDR1 SNHLY and CDR2 FYNNEI. V gave up 9 bases and J gave up 2 bases, with 18 bases separating them.

The CDR3 sequence: CASSGQVDGYTF. The CDR3 nucleotides are TGTGCCAGCAGCGGACAGGTGGATGGCTACACCTTC. The V gene is TRBV9, the J gene TRBJ1-2; possible D gene TRBD1, 6 bases. CDR1 is SGDLS, CDR2 YYNGEE, per germline. Trimming shortened V by 3 bases and J by 6 bases, and 9 bases separated the two germline ends. CDR3 length equals 12 residues.

This clonotype turned up a few times. The gene calls are TRBV15 and TRBJ1-2; 7 bases agree with TRBD1. The CDR3 runs 17 residues. Trimming cost V 1 base and J 0 bases; bases outside gene matches: 8. Germline values: CDR1 LNHNV, CDR2 YYDKDF (reference sequence). CDR3: CATSRGEGALPNYGYTF. CDR3 nucleotide sequence: TGTGCCACCAGCAGAGGGGAGGGGGCGCTTCCTAACTATGGCTACACCTTC.

V gene TRBV20-1 combines with J gene TRBJ2-1, with 11 nucleotides matching TRBD2. Germline V gene data show CDR1 as DFQATT and CDR2 as SNEGSKA (reference sequence). With 3 bases clipped from V and 1 base from J, the junction kept 11 bases outside the gene matches. This CDR3 region has 18 residues. The CDR3 loop reads CSASPTSSGRGSYNEQFF. CDR3 bases: TGCAGTGCTAGCCCTACGAGTAGCGGGAGGGGGTCCTACAATGAGCAGTTCTTC.

This clonotype was found a few times. This chain links TRBV20-1 with TRBJ1-2; D gene uncertain. Trimming shortened V by 1 base and J by 3 bases, and 15 bases separated the two germline ends. The CDR3 sequence is 15 residues long. Germline CDR1 is DFQATT and CDR2 is SNEGSKA (reference sequence). In nucleotides, the CDR3 is TGCAGTGCTAGAGTTAAGGGTAAAGTCGACTATGGCTACACCTTC. Its translation: CSARVKGKVDYGYTF.

The rearrangement joins TRBV3-1 to TRBJ2-1; possible D gene TRBD1, 5 bases. Looked up from germline, CDR1 is LGHDT and CDR2 is YNNKEL (reference sequence). The CDR3 is made up of 16 amino acids. Trimming stripped 3 bases from V and 9 bases from J, with 21 bases between. CDR3 DNA: TGTGCCAGCAGCCATGGGGCCCACCCAAAAAACGGTGAGCAGTTCTTC. This codes for CASSHGAHPKNGEQFF.

This chain links TRBV20-1 with TRBJ2-1; TRBD1 matches at 8 bases. Germline values: CDR1 DFQATT, CDR2 SNEGSKA (reference sequence). The CDR3 runs 14 residues. Trimming removed 4 bases from V and 9 bases from J; junction bases left unmatched: 11. The DNA of the CDR3 is TGCAGTGCTAAAGGGACAGGCGAAGTGGGTGAGCAGTTCTTC. It yields the protein CSAKGTGEVGEQFF.

This chain links TRBV21-1 with TRBJ2-7; TRBD1 was called by the table and not checked on the DNA. TRBV21-1 is annotated as a pseudogene. The CDR3 totals 16 residues. CDR3 residues: CASFEGGAYRSYEQYF. CDR3 coding DNA: TGTGCCAGCTTTGAAGGAGGCGCATACCGCTCCTACGAGCAGTACTTC.

V is TRBV18 and J is TRBJ1-2, with D perhaps TRBD1 (6 bases). The CDR3 is made up of 13 amino acids. V was cut by 3 bases and J by 10 bases, with 15 bases left in between. The V gene's germline CDR1 is KGHSH and CDR2 LQKENI. The CDR3, as DNA: TGTGCCAGCTCACCGGCACAGGGCTGGGACTACACCTTC. It encodes CASSPAQGWDYTF.

The chain combines TRBV29-1 with TRBJ1-2, with D tentatively TRBD1 (6 bases). V lost 7 bases and J 8 bases, leaving 14 bases between the germline ends. This CDR3 comprises 11 residues. The germline gives CDR1 SQVTM, CDR2 ANQGSEA. CDR3 protein: CSAGAGAGYTF. The CDR3, as DNA: TGCAGCGCTGGGGCGGGGGCAGGCTACACCTTC.

This clonotype has ten or more counts. The chain carries TRBV4-1 and TRBJ2-7; D not certain. The V gene's germline CDR1 is MGHRA and CDR2 YSYEKL. The V end was cut by 2 bases, the J end by 2 bases, with 7 bases between. The CDR3 has 13 amino acids. CDR3 amino acids: CASSQLRPYEQYF. In nucleotides, the CDR3 is TGCGCCAGCAGCCAACTACGACCCTACGAGCAGTACTTC.

This clonotype was seen only a few times. The chain joins TRBV7-2 to TRBJ2-1; the D gene is possibly TRBD2 (7 bases). Per the germline V gene, CDR1 is SGHTA and CDR2 is FQGNSA. V was clipped by 7 bases and J by 9 bases, with 19 bases between them. This CDR3 is built from 14 residues. DNA of the CDR3: TGTGCCAGCAAGGGGGGGGCCGGCATCACTGAGCAGTTCTTC. This encodes CASKGGAGITEQFF.

There are a few counts of this clonotype. The genes are TRBV3-1 and TRBJ2-3; TRBD1 might be the D (6 bases). The CDR3 covers 18 residues. The V and J ends lost 4 bases and 2 bases respectively, with 22 bases between them. Germline V CDR1 and CDR2: LGHDT, YNNKEL (reference sequence). The DNA of the CDR3 is TGTGCCAGCAGCCTATGGACAGACCCCCGAGAATCCACAGATACGCAGTATTTT. It yields the protein CASSLWTDPRESTDTQYF.

The chain carries TRBV6-5 and TRBJ1-3; D gene uncertain. The CDR3 extends over 14 amino acids. Germline V lookup: CDR1 MNHEY, CDR2 SVGAGI. Trimming shortened V by 0 bases and J by 4 bases, and 7 bases separated the two germline ends. The CDR3 sequence: CASSYSDGGNTIYF. CDR3 bases: TGTGCCAGCAGTTACTCGGACGGCGGAAACACCATATATTTT.